This T cell receptor (beta chain) was profiled in a study of identical twins. Whole-study results and caveats: The abundant beta clonotypes from cord blood had fewer insertions, and memory repertoires had none of this. A partial confounding effect on zero-insertion analyses could come from invariant MAIT and iNKT cells. The study found excess low generation probability among twin-shared out-of-frame alpha sequences.

The CDR3 is 15 residues long. Trimming took 3 bases from V and 0 from J, leaving 10 bases between them. Germline V lookup: CDR1 SGHAT, CDR2 FQNNGV. TCRdb reprocessed the 5' RACE reads with MiXCR, giving one entry per CDR3 protein. The sample has approximately 630,000 distinct CDR3 sequences, 7.1% seen once. The sample holds many counts of this clonotype. The antigen is unknown. Donors were all healthy Caucasians. The data were also submitted as part of a second study, on yellow fever vaccine responses in identical twins.

The sequenced sample consisted of PBMCs. This chain connects TRBV11-2 to TRBJ2-3; D might be TRBD2 (5 bases). The receptor was derived from a woman in her late teens or twenties in good health. The CDR3 region is CASSLSTTSTDTQYF. CDR3 nucleotide sequence: TGTGCCAGCAGCTTGTCGACTACCAGCACAGATACGCAGTATTTT.